This is a list of T cell receptor beta chains from one sample in a study of CD8+CD57+ T cells in acquired aplastic anemia. TCRdb re-called the reads through MiXCR, storing one row per CDR3 protein. The sample consists of 250,000 to 350,000 distinct CDR3 sequences, 50% to 65% of them appearing once. The sample taken for sequencing was sorted CD4+, CD8+, or CD8+CD57+ T cells (not recorded which) from PBMCs. Source of these receptors: a human donor with aplastic anemia. Both conserved end residues are part of each CDR3. The order of the fields is clone size, V gene, D gene, J gene, CDR3 DNA, CDR3 protein. A D gene is named only where the DNA matches it firmly. Size values are once, few and many counts, or a class for expanded clones, and some rows have none.

clone_size: .
v_call: TRBV7-6
d_call: TRBD2
j_call: TRBJ2-1
cdr3_nt: TGTGCTAGCAGCTACCGAGCGGGGGGCTACAATGAGCAGTTCTTC
cdr3_aa: CASSYRAGGYNEQFF

clone_size: many
v_call: TRBV18
d_call: TRBD1
j_call: TRBJ2-7
cdr3_nt: TGTGCCAGCTCACTCCATCGACCGGGACAGGGAAGGAACGAGCAGTACTTC
cdr3_aa: CASSLHRPGQGRNEQYF

clone_size: many
v_call: TRBV20-1
d_call: TRBD2
j_call: TRBJ2-7
cdr3_nt: TGCAGTGCTAGATCCGTGAGCGCGGGGGGGTCCTACGAGCAGTACTTC
cdr3_aa: CSARSVSAGGSYEQYF

clone_size: once
v_call: TRBV5-1
d_call: TRBD2
j_call: TRBJ2-1
cdr3_nt: TGCGCCAGCAGCTTAAGCGGGAGTGGTTACAATGAGCAGTTCTTC
cdr3_aa: CASSLSGSGYNEQFF

clone_size: once
v_call: TRBV2
d_call: TRBD1
j_call: TRBJ2-6
cdr3_nt: TGTGCCAGCGGTGGACAGGGGATGGGACTCTCTGGGACCAACGTCCTGACTTTC
cdr3_aa: CASGGQGMGLSGTNVLTF

clone_size: .
v_call: TRBV9
d_call: .
j_call: TRBJ2-7
cdr3_nt: TGTGCCAGCAGCCCGCCGATATACGAGCAGTACTTC
cdr3_aa: CASSPPIYEQYF

clone_size: .
v_call: TRBV20-1
d_call: TRBD2
j_call: TRBJ2-5
cdr3_nt: TGCAGTGCTAGACCCCCTAGCGGGAGAGAGACCCAGTACTTC
cdr3_aa: CSARPPSGRETQYF

clone_size: .
v_call: TRBV20-1
d_call: TRBD1
j_call: TRBJ2-1
cdr3_nt: TGCAGTGCTGGTTCAGGGGGATTTGAGCAGTTCTTC
cdr3_aa: CSAGSGGFEQFF

clone_size: many
v_call: TRBV6-1
d_call: .
j_call: TRBJ1-1
cdr3_nt: TGTGCCAGCAGGGGGGGGGAGCCGGGGGGAGCTTTCTTT
cdr3_aa: CASRGGEPGGAFF

clone_size: .
v_call: TRBV5-4
d_call: .
j_call: TRBJ2-7
cdr3_nt: TGTGCCAGCAGCTTGCTAGGCGGGCGGGAGCAGTACTTC
cdr3_aa: CASSLLGGREQYF

clone_size: few
v_call: TRBV5-6
d_call: TRBD1
j_call: TRBJ2-4
cdr3_nt: TGTGCCAGCAGCTTCCTCGGACAGGGGCCGTTAAACATTCAGTACTTC
cdr3_aa: CASSFLGQGPLNIQYF

clone_size: many
v_call: TRBV7-3
d_call: .
j_call: TRBJ1-1
cdr3_nt: TGTGCCAGCAGCTTAACAGGTAGGGGCATGAACACTGAAGCTTTCTTT
cdr3_aa: CASSLTGRGMNTEAFF

clone_size: .
v_call: TRBV20-1
d_call: TRBD1
j_call: TRBJ1-2
cdr3_nt: TGCAGTGCTAAACAGGGGATGCTGGATGGCTACACCTTC
cdr3_aa: CSAKQGMLDGYTF

clone_size: many
v_call: TRBV2
d_call: TRBD1
j_call: TRBJ2-7
cdr3_nt: TGTGCCAGCAGGGTCTCGGGACAGGGAAGTGAGCAGTACTTC
cdr3_aa: CASRVSGQGSEQYF

clone_size: many
v_call: TRBV5-8
d_call: TRBD2
j_call: TRBJ2-1
cdr3_nt: TGTGCCAGCAGGCAAACTAGCGGGACTTACAATGAGCAGTTCTTC
cdr3_aa: CASRQTSGTYNEQFF

clone_size: .
v_call: TRBV7-3
d_call: TRBD2
j_call: TRBJ2-7
cdr3_nt: TGTGCCAGCAGCTTACGCCAGACTAGCGGGACTGGAGAGCAGTACTTC
cdr3_aa: CASSLRQTSGTGEQYF

clone_size: .
v_call: TRBV7-9
d_call: TRBD2
j_call: TRBJ2-7
cdr3_nt: TGTGCCAGCAGCTTAGTAGCTAGGCTAGCGGGAACCTGCGAGCAGTACTTC
cdr3_aa: CASSLVARLAGTCEQYF

clone_size: .
v_call: TRBV2
d_call: TRBD2
j_call: TRBJ2-1
cdr3_nt: TGTGCCAGCAGCCCCACTAGCGGGAAGCGGAATGAGCAGTTCTTC
cdr3_aa: CASSPTSGKRNEQFF

clone_size: few
v_call: TRBV7-2
d_call: .
j_call: TRBJ1-2
cdr3_nt: TGTGCCAGCAGCTTAGGACCGCAAGTTAACTATGGCTACACCTTC
cdr3_aa: CASSLGPQVNYGYTF

clone_size: many
v_call: TRBV19
d_call: TRBD1
j_call: TRBJ2-7
cdr3_nt: TGTGCCAGTAGTCTTCAGGGGGAAGGATACGAGCAGTACTTC
cdr3_aa: CASSLQGEGYEQYF

clone_size: many
v_call: TRBV5-6
d_call: .
j_call: TRBJ1-2
cdr3_nt: TGTGCCAGCAGTGGGAGGAATCTCGGGAACTATGGCTACACCTTC
cdr3_aa: CASSGRNLGNYGYTF

clone_size: .
v_call: TRBV19
d_call: .
j_call: TRBJ2-1
cdr3_nt: TGTGCCAGTAGTGTCCCTGGGTACAATGAGCAGTTCTTC
cdr3_aa: CASSVPGYNEQFF

clone_size: .
v_call: TRBV7-3
d_call: TRBD1
j_call: TRBJ1-1
cdr3_nt: TGTGCCAGCAGTCAGTATCCAGGGGGCCAAGCTTTCTTT
cdr3_aa: CASSQYPGGQAFF

clone_size: .
v_call: TRBV20-1
d_call: TRBD1
j_call: TRBJ2-3
cdr3_nt: TGCAGTGCCCAGGGACAGGTCGAGGCAGATACGCAGTATTTT
cdr3_aa: CSAQGQVEADTQYF

clone_size: .
v_call: TRBV7-2
d_call: .
j_call: TRBJ1-2
cdr3_nt: TGTGCCAGCAGCCTGACAGGAGCCTATGGCTACACCTTC
cdr3_aa: CASSLTGAYGYTF

clone_size: .
v_call: TRBV28
d_call: TRBD1
j_call: TRBJ1-5
cdr3_nt: TGTGCCAGCAGTGCTGAACAGGGACAGAGAAATCAGCCCCAGCATTTT
cdr3_aa: CASSAEQGQRNQPQHF

clone_size: .
v_call: TRBV2
d_call: TRBD1
j_call: TRBJ2-2
cdr3_nt: TGTGCCAGCAAGGGAGAACAGGGGGCGCAGACCGGGGAGCTGTTTTTT
cdr3_aa: CASKGEQGAQTGELFF

clone_size: .
v_call: TRBV7-3
d_call: .
j_call: TRBJ2-7
cdr3_nt: TGTGCCAGCAGCTTCGACAGTCCCTCCTACGAGCAGTACTTC
cdr3_aa: CASSFDSPSYEQYF

clone_size: many
v_call: TRBV6-1
d_call: .
j_call: TRBJ1-3
cdr3_nt: TGTGCCAGCAGTGATTTTTTTGGGACAAACTCTGGAAACACCATATATTTT
cdr3_aa: CASSDFFGTNSGNTIYF

clone_size: .
v_call: TRBV6-1
d_call: TRBD1
j_call: TRBJ2-7
cdr3_nt: TGTGCCATCAGCACTGTGGGACAGGTCAGGCGCGGGCAGTACTTC
cdr3_aa: CAISTVGQVRRGQYF

clone_size: .
v_call: TRBV7-8
d_call: TRBD2
j_call: TRBJ2-3
cdr3_nt: TGTGCCAGCAGCTTTGATAGCGGGGAGTACACAGATACGCAGTATTTT
cdr3_aa: CASSFDSGEYTDTQYF

clone_size: .
v_call: TRBV5-1
d_call: .
j_call: TRBJ2-1
cdr3_nt: TGCGCCAGCAGCTTTACAGCCAAGGAGAAAGAGCAGTTCTTC
cdr3_aa: CASSFTAKEKEQFF

clone_size: .
v_call: TRBV15
d_call: .
j_call: TRBJ1-4
cdr3_nt: TGTGCCACCAGCAGAGATGTTCTGGGGAATGCTAATGAAAAACTGTTTTTT
cdr3_aa: CATSRDVLGNANEKLFF